This record covers a single T cell receptor beta chain. TCRdb keeps only in-frame clones here, not all; method: immunoSEQ multiplex PCR. The sample consists of 250,000 or so clones, approximately 90% of them appearing once. Participants had their cohort set by participant-reported clinical history. A COVID-19 case had been met by exposed participants during the 2 weeks before study entry. The record originates from a study of blood T cell repertoires in COVID-19. Trimming took off 2 bases at V and 8 bases at J, with 11 bases between the two ends. CDR1 MDHEN and CDR2 SYDVKM come from the germline V gene. The CDR3 runs 13 residues.

The TCR sequence derives from a man aged 40-55 years who had been exposed to COVID-19. This chain joins TRBV28 and TRBJ2-3; D unresolved. Specimen: PBMCs or T cells enriched from blood (not recorded which). CDR3 region: CASSLKSPGTQYF. CDR3 nucleotides: TGTGCCAGCAGTTTAAAATCCCCAGGTACGCAGTATTTT.